The T cell receptor (beta chain) under discussion was sequenced for a study of blood T cell repertoires in COVID-19. The overall study: Acute and convalescent COVID-19 specimens originated in the United States, Italy and Spain. T cells, B-cell-depleted T cells, or PBMCs provided the cDNA or gDNA that served as material.

Original data processing: Quantification of nucleated cells was approximated via reference gene primer amplification. Data came from immunoSEQ multiplex PCR; TCRdb stores just in-frame clones and leaves some out. The D gene and trimming were derived from the DNA, and the V and J assignments and clone size from that table. The data hold some 87,000 clones, with less than 85% observed a single time. This clone has just a few counts. The CDR3 has 15 residues. Germline V gene data show CDR1 as SGHAT and CDR2 as FQDESV (reference sequence). V trimming: 3 bases; J trimming: 7 bases; junction bases outside the gene matches: 8.

This TCR was recovered from a human donor in a cohort sampled during active COVID-19. This chain joins TRBV11-1 and TRBJ1-2; TRBD1 matches 10 bases. Sequenced material: peripheral blood. As DNA, the CDR3 is TGTGCCAGCAGCTTCGCGACAGGGGGCGGAGGTGGCTACACCTTC. This translates into CASSFATGGGGGYTF. Full variable domain (remainder filled in from reference TRBV11-1 and TRBJ1-2): EAEVAQSPRYKITEKSQAVAFWCDPISGHATLYWYRQILGQGPELLVQFQDESVVDDSQLPKDRFSAERLKGVDSTLKIQPAELGDSAMYLCASSFATGGGGGYTFGSGTRLTVV.